This T cell receptor beta chain emerged from a study of T cells in Graves' hyperthyroidism and ophthalmopathy. This clonotype was picked up many times. Trimming pared 4 bases from V and 3 bases from J, leaving 18 bases between. Per germline, CDR1 LGHDT and CDR2 YNNKEL (reference sequence). There are 16 residues in the CDR3. Amplified TCR beta CDR3 regions derived from RNA transcripts. Using the HTBI primer set, a first-round RT-PCR was run on the TCR CDR3. TCRdb processed the multiplex PCR reads anew with MiXCR; each CDR3 protein has one entry. The data hold 500,000 to 550,000 distinct CDR3 sequences, with less than 20% observed a single time.

Sequenced: blood. The chain recombines TRBV3-1 with TRBJ1-1, with D maybe TRBD1 (6 bases). This TCR derives from a man in his forties with Graves' ophthalmopathy. This CDR3 is CASSPWGRGGHTEAFF. The CDR3 bases are TGTGCCAGCAGCCCCTGGGGCAGGGGAGGGCACACTGAAGCTTTCTTT.